This T cell receptor (beta chain) was found in a study of T-cell reconstitution after alpha-beta-depleted transplantation in children. During its preparation, the TCRbeta library received unique molecular identifiers. TCRdb recomputed calls from the PCR reads with MiXCR, one row per CDR3 protein. This sample has some 240,000 distinct CDR3 sequences, with 9% to 10% found just once. This clonotype was recorded many times. The material was PBMCs from the stem cell graft donor, obtained from the stem cell graft. The receptor was derived from a human donor who donated a stem cell graft to a child with SCID.

The DNA for the CDR3 is TGTGCCAGCAGTAACAAGGACAGGTCTAACTATGGCTACACCTTC. Translating it yields CASSNKDRSNYGYTF. The gene calls are TRBV6-5 and TRBJ1-2; 7 positions agree with TRBD1. J was trimmed by 0 bases and V by 5 bases; bases with no gene match: 6. The germline gives CDR1 MNHEY, CDR2 SVGAGI. The CDR3 runs 15 residues.